This is a list of T cell receptor beta chains from one sample in a study of blood T cell repertoires in COVID-19. Measured with immunoSEQ multiplex PCR; TCRdb has only the in-frame clones, and not every one. This sample has a few hundred thousand clones, with roughly 84% found just once. Source material: peripheral blood. These receptors all come from a man aged 30-40 years with active or convalescent COVID-19. Each CDR3 is given with its conserved first and last residue. Each record gives: CDR3 DNA, CDR3 protein, V gene, D gene, CDR3 length, J gene, clone size. A D gene is named only where the DNA matches it firmly. Clone size is not always given. Where it is, it says once, few, many or a class for expanded clones.

DNA: TGTGCCAGCAGTGATAGCGTCAATCAGCCCCAGCATTTT; CDR3: CASSDSVNQPQHF; V: TRBV6-1; D: .; length: 13; J: TRBJ1-5; size: .
DNA: TGCAGCGCAAACATCGGGACAGGGGGCCGGACTGAAGCTTTCTTT; CDR3: CSANIGTGGRTEAFF; V: TRBV29-1; D: TRBD1; length: 15; J: TRBJ1-1; size: .
DNA: TGTGCCAGCAGCTTAACACAGGGACAAGAGACCCAGTACTTC; CDR3: CASSLTQGQETQYF; V: TRBV7-9; D: .; length: 14; J: TRBJ2-5; size: many
DNA: TGTGCCAGCTCACCCCGGGACACGTTCTACAATGAGCAGTTCTTC; CDR3: CASSPRDTFYNEQFF; V: TRBV18; D: .; length: 15; J: TRBJ2-1; size: few
DNA: TGTGCCAGCAGCAAAGTGGAGTTCGGATACCGCGGGCACTTCTACGAGCAGTACTTC; CDR3: CASSKVEFGYRGHFYEQYF; V: TRBV21-1; D: .; length: 19; J: TRBJ2-7; size: .
DNA: TGTGCCAGCAGTCCCCCTAGCGGGAGTTTCCACGAGCAGTACTTC; CDR3: CASSPPSGSFHEQYF; V: TRBV13; D: TRBD2; length: 15; J: TRBJ2-7; size: .
DNA: TGTGCCAGCAACCAAGCGGGAGGGCCCCGAGACAATGAGCAGTTCTTC; CDR3: CASNQAGGPRDNEQFF; V: TRBV28; D: TRBD2; length: 16; J: TRBJ2-1; size: .
DNA: TGTGCCAGCTCTCTGCACAGGGATTGGAGTTCACCCCTCCACTTT; CDR3: CASSLHRDWSSPLHF; V: TRBV14; D: .; length: 15; J: TRBJ1-6; size: .
DNA: TGTGCCAGCAGCTTGTGGGGCGCCGGGACAGGGGGCGGCTACACCTTC; CDR3: CASSLWGAGTGGGYTF; V: TRBV5-4; D: TRBD1; length: 16; J: TRBJ1-2; size: once
DNA: TGTGCCAGCAGCAATTATGACGGGTATAGCAATCAGCCCCAGCATTTT; CDR3: CASSNYDGYSNQPQHF; V: TRBV7-9; D: .; length: 16; J: TRBJ1-5; size: once
DNA: TGTGCCAGCGCAGGGGGACAGATCCTCTATGGCTACACCTTC; CDR3: CASAGGQILYGYTF; V: TRBV3-1/TRBV3-2; D: TRBD1; length: 14; J: TRBJ1-2; size: .
DNA: TGTGCCAGCTCTCTAGGAGTCAGTGAGCAGTTCTTC; CDR3: CASSLGVSEQFF; V: TRBV27; D: .; length: 12; J: TRBJ2-1; size: .
DNA: TGTGCCAGCAGGGCCCCGGATCGGAGGAACACTGAAGCTTTCTTT; CDR3: CASRAPDRRNTEAFF; V: TRBV6-5; D: .; length: 15; J: TRBJ1-1; size: once
DNA: TGTGCCAGCAGTTACTTCCGTGAAGCTTTCTTT; CDR3: CASSYFREAFF; V: TRBV6-2/TRBV6-3; D: .; length: 11; J: TRBJ1-1; size: .
DNA: TGTGTCAGCAGTGAACAAGGGCCTACGGGGGAAAAACTGTTTTTT; CDR3: CVSSEQGPTGEKLFF; V: TRBV25-1; D: .; length: 15; J: TRBJ1-4; size: .
DNA: TGCGCCAGCAGCCAGGGCGGGCGGGGCCCACTCTCTGGGGCCAACGTCCTGACTTTC; CDR3: CASSQGGRGPLSGANVLTF; V: TRBV4-1; D: .; length: 19; J: TRBJ2-6; size: .
DNA: TGTGCCAGCAGTTTATACCCAGGACTAGCGGGGAACACCGGGGAGCTGTTTTTT; CDR3: CASSLYPGLAGNTGELFF; V: TRBV27; D: TRBD2; length: 18; J: TRBJ2-2; size: few
DNA: TGTGCCAGTAGGTCGAGCGGGTCCTTAGGCAAAAACATTCAGTACTTC; CDR3: CASRSSGSLGKNIQYF; V: TRBV19; D: .; length: 16; J: TRBJ2-4; size: .
DNA: TGTGCCAGTAGTACCGCCCGCGGGTCATATCAGCCCCAGCATTTT; CDR3: CASSTARGSYQPQHF; V: TRBV19; D: .; length: 15; J: TRBJ1-5; size: few
DNA: TGTGCCAGCAGTTTTATTAGCACAGATACGCAGTATTTT; CDR3: CASSFISTDTQYF; V: TRBV12-3/TRBV12-4; D: .; length: 13; J: TRBJ2-3; size: .
DNA: TGCGCCAGCAGCTTGACGACAGGGGATTCACCCCTCCACTTT; CDR3: CASSLTTGDSPLHF; V: TRBV5-1; D: TRBD1; length: 14; J: TRBJ1-6; size: .
DNA: TGTGCCAGCAGCTTGGGCAGTAACTATGGCTACACCTTC; CDR3: CASSLGSNYGYTF; V: TRBV5-5; D: .; length: 13; J: TRBJ1-2; size: .
DNA: TGTGCCAGCAGTATCCCCGGGGGGCGAAATGAGCAGTTCTTC; CDR3: CASSIPGGRNEQFF; V: TRBV28; D: .; length: 14; J: TRBJ2-1; size: once
DNA: TGCGCCAGCAGTTATAGGGGGAATTCACCCCTCCACTTT; CDR3: CASSYRGNSPLHF; V: TRBV5-1; D: .; length: 13; J: TRBJ1-6; size: once
DNA: TGTGCCAGCGGAAGGGGTTCTACCTACAATGAGCAGTTCTTC; CDR3: CASGRGSTYNEQFF; V: TRBV28; D: .; length: 14; J: TRBJ2-1; size: .
DNA: TGTGCCAGTAGTATGCGGGAAACCTACGAGCAGTACTTC; CDR3: CASSMRETYEQYF; V: TRBV19; D: .; length: 13; J: TRBJ2-7; size: .
DNA: TGTGCCAGCTCACCTGGGCATACTGGAGGCTACACCTTC; CDR3: CASSPGHTGGYTF; V: TRBV18; D: .; length: 13; J: TRBJ1-2; size: .
DNA: TGTGCCACCAGTGCCGGGACAGGGATAGTGGGATATGAAAAACTGTTTTTT; CDR3: CATSAGTGIVGYEKLFF; V: TRBV24-1; D: TRBD1; length: 17; J: TRBJ1-4; size: .
DNA: TGTGCCAGCAGTCGAGTTTGGGGCCACGAGCAGTACTTC; CDR3: CASSRVWGHEQYF; V: TRBV28; D: .; length: 13; J: TRBJ2-7; size: .
DNA: TGTGCCAGCAGAAAGACAGGGGGCACCGGGGAGCTGTTTTTT; CDR3: CASRKTGGTGELFF; V: TRBV2; D: TRBD1; length: 14; J: TRBJ2-2; size: few
DNA: TGTGCCAGCAGTTTATACTGGCAGGGCGAAGAGACCCAGTACTTC; CDR3: CASSLYWQGEETQYF; V: TRBV27; D: .; length: 15; J: TRBJ2-5; size: .
DNA: TGTGCCAGCAGCTGGGACAGGGGGCATACCTACGAGCAGTACTTC; CDR3: CASSWDRGHTYEQYF; V: TRBV3-1/TRBV3-2; D: TRBD1; length: 15; J: TRBJ2-7; size: .
DNA: TGTGCCAGCAGCTCAGGGAAGAGCAATCAGCCCCAGCATTTT; CDR3: CASSSGKSNQPQHF; V: TRBV11-2; D: .; length: 14; J: TRBJ1-5; size: .
DNA: TGTGCCAGCAGCCACCCCTGGCGGGGGGACAGGGGTGACGAGCAGTACTTC; CDR3: CASSHPWRGDRGDEQYF; V: TRBV7-8; D: TRBD1; length: 17; J: TRBJ2-7; size: .
DNA: TGTGCCAGCAGCGGTACAGGGGGACCTATTAACTATGGCTACACCTTC; CDR3: CASSGTGGPINYGYTF; V: TRBV7-2; D: TRBD1; length: 16; J: TRBJ1-2; size: .
DNA: TGTGCCAGCAGCTTATTAGGGGGGGCCTACGGCTACACCTTC; CDR3: CASSLLGGAYGYTF; V: TRBV7-2; D: .; length: 14; J: TRBJ1-2; size: .
DNA: TGTGCCAGCAGCACCTTTTCCCCGGGGGGGAATCAGCCCCAGCATTTT; CDR3: CASSTFSPGGNQPQHF; V: TRBV5-4; D: .; length: 16; J: TRBJ1-5; size: few
DNA: TGTGCCAGCAGCCCTTTATCGGGATCGGCGCAGCAGTTCTTC; CDR3: CASSPLSGSAQQFF; V: TRBV11-3; D: .; length: 14; J: TRBJ2-1; size: .
DNA: TGCAGTGCTATTCGGGGGGATGGCTACACCTTC; CDR3: CSAIRGDGYTF; V: TRBV20-1; D: .; length: 11; J: TRBJ1-2; size: .
DNA: TGTGCCAGCAGCTCCGGGACTAGTATAGGATTAGCCACAGATACGCAGTATTTT; CDR3: CASSSGTSIGLATDTQYF; V: TRBV7-9; D: TRBD2; length: 18; J: TRBJ2-3; size: .
DNA: TGCGCCAGCAGCCAAACCCGGGACAGGTCCTCCTACGAGCAGTACTTC; CDR3: CASSQTRDRSSYEQYF; V: TRBV4-3; D: TRBD1; length: 16; J: TRBJ2-7; size: .
DNA: TGTGCCAGTAGTATAATCTTCGGCGACTTTCCTAGCGAAGCTTTCTTT; CDR3: CASSIIFGDFPSEAFF; V: TRBV19; D: .; length: 16; J: TRBJ1-1; size: .
DNA: TGTGCCAGCAGCTCGGGGACAGGGGAATCGGAGACCCAGTACTTC; CDR3: CASSSGTGESETQYF; V: TRBV11-2; D: TRBD1; length: 15; J: TRBJ2-5; size: .
DNA: TGTGCCAGCAGCCTGACAGGGGTAAACACTGAAGCTTTCTTT; CDR3: CASSLTGVNTEAFF; V: TRBV7-2; D: TRBD1; length: 14; J: TRBJ1-1; size: .
DNA: TGCGCCAGCGGCCTGGGGGCGGCCACCGGGGAGCTGTTTTTT; CDR3: CASGLGAATGELFF; V: TRBV10-2; D: .; length: 14; J: TRBJ2-2; size: .